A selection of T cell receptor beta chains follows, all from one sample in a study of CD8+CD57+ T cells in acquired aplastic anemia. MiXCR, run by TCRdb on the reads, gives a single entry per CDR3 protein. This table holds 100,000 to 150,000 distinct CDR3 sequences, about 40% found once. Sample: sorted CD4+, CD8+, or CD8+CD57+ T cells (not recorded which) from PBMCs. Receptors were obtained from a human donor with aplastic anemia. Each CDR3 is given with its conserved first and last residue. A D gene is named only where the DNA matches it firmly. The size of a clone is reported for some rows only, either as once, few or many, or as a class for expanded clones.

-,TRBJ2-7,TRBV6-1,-,TGTGCCAGCAACAAAATGAACAGGGTAGGGCGCTCCTACGAGCAGTACTTC,CASNKMNRVGRSYEQYF
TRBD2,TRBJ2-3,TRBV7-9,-,TGTGCCAGCGGGGGGAGGGTTCTAACAGATACGCAGTATTTT,CASGGRVLTDTQYF
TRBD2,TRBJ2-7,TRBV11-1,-,TGTGCCAGCAGTCCGGCGCGGGGGTACCGCTTCAACGAGCAGTACTTC,CASSPARGYRFNEQYF
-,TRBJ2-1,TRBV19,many,TGTGCCAGTTTGGACTACGTTATTTACAATGAGCAGTTCTTC,CASLDYVIYNEQFF
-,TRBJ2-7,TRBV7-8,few,TGTGCCAGCAGTAACGGGGCCGAGCAGTACTTC,CASSNGAEQYF
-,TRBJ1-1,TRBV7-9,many,TGTGCCAGCAGCTTCATGACAGACACTGAAGCTTTCTTT,CASSFMTDTEAFF
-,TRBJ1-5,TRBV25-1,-,TGTGCCAGCAGCTCCAGGGAGAGGGTCGGTCAGCCCCAGCATTTT,CASSSRERVGQPQHF
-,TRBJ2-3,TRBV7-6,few,TGTGCCAGCAGCTCCGGACCTAGCACAGATACGCAGTATTTT,CASSSGPSTDTQYF
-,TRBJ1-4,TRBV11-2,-,TGTGCCAGCAGCCAAGAATACGAAAAACTGTTTTTT,CASSQEYEKLFF
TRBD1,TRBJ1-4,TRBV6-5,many,TGTGCCAGCAGTCCCGACAGGGTTAATGAAAAACTGTTTTTT,CASSPDRVNEKLFF
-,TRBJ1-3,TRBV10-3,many,TGTGCCATCAGTGAGGGACCCGGCTCTGGAAACACCATATATTTT,CAISEGPGSGNTIYF
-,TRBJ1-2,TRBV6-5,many,TGTGCCAGCAGTTACCGCAGGGGTGGCTATGGCTACACCTTC,CASSYRRGGYGYTF
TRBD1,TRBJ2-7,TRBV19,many,TGTGCCAGTAGTATTCGGACAGGTTCCTACGAGCAGTACTTC,CASSIRTGSYEQYF
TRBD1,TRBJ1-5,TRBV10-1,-,TGCGCCAGCAGTCAGGGACAGCTCTCTTCGGCCCAGCATTTT,CASSQGQLSSAQHF
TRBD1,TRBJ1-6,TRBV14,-,TGTGCCAGCAGCTCGGACAGGGGACTTTCACCCCTCCACTTT,CASSSDRGLSPLHF
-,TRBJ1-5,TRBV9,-,TGTGCCAGCAGCGTAGAACCGCACAATCAGCCCCAGCATTTT,CASSVEPHNQPQHF
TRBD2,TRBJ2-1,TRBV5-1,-,TGCGCCAGCTCACCCCTCCTAGCGGGGGGGAGAGATGAGCAGTTCTTC,CASSPLLAGGRDEQFF